The rows below give T cell receptor beta chains drawn from one sample of a study of blood T cell repertoires in COVID-19. TCRdb keeps only in-frame clones here, not all; method: immunoSEQ multiplex PCR. The sample shows under 140,000 clones, roughly 85% of them seen only once. Sequencing was carried out using peripheral blood. The receptors here all came from a human donor in a cohort sampled during active COVID-19. The CDR3 runs from the conserved cysteine through the conserved F or W. D genes are given only for firm matches. Only part of the rows carry a size: once, few, many, or a class if the clone is expanded.

D,size,J,V,length,CDR3,DNA
TRBD1,-,TRBJ1-6,TRBV7-9,16,CASSPRTGGFFSPLHF,TGTGCCAGCAGCCCGAGGACAGGGGGCTTTTTTTCACCCCTCCACTTT
-,-,TRBJ1-1,TRBV3-1/TRBV3-2,15,CASSQDPRFGTEAFF,TGTGCCAGCAGCCAAGATCCCCGCTTCGGGACTGAAGCTTTCTTT
TRBD1,-,TRBJ1-5,TRBV19,13,CASSQGAKQPQHF,TGTGCCAGTAGTCAGGGGGCGAAGCAGCCCCAGCATTTT
-,-,TRBJ1-1,TRBV5-6,16,CASSLWVPGLNTEAFF,TGTGCCAGCAGCTTGTGGGTTCCAGGCTTGAACACTGAAGCTTTCTTT
TRBD2,-,TRBJ2-1,TRBV28,17,CASSLIRPGLAYNEQFF,TGTGCCAGCAGTTTAATACGGCCGGGACTAGCCTACAATGAGCAGTTCTTC
TRBD2,-,TRBJ2-2,TRBV3-1/TRBV3-2,19,CASSPTWNSGSWSAGELFF,TGTGCCAGCAGCCCAACCTGGAATAGCGGGAGCTGGTCGGCCGGGGAGCTGTTTTTT
-,many,TRBJ1-2,TRBV27,15,CASSHGLNSNYGYTF,TGTGCCAGCAGTCACGGACTAAATTCTAACTATGGCTACACCTTC
TRBD2,-,TRBJ2-1,TRBV7-9,17,CASSLAPTSGTYNEQFF,TGTGCCAGCAGCTTAGCCCCGACTAGCGGGACCTACAATGAGCAGTTCTTC
TRBD2,-,TRBJ2-2,TRBV29-1,15,CSGTSGRVGTGELFF,TGCAGCGGGACTAGCGGGAGGGTCGGCACCGGGGAGCTGTTTTTT
-,-,TRBJ1-1,TRBV14,14,CASSVQGSYTEAFF,TGTGCCAGCAGCGTACAGGGATCGTACACTGAAGCTTTCTTT
-,-,TRBJ1-1,TRBV7-6,14,CASSPLQGNTEAFF,TGTGCCAGCAGCCCGCTCCAGGGAAACACTGAAGCTTTCTTT
-,-,TRBJ2-3,TRBV27,15,CASPGTIDRSDTQYF,TGTGCCAGCCCCGGCACCATCGACAGGTCAGATACGCAGTATTTT
TRBD2,-,TRBJ2-1,TRBV6-2/TRBV6-3,16,CASSYFGTSLTHEQFF,TGTGCCAGCAGTTACTTCGGGACTAGCTTAACCCATGAGCAGTTCTTC
TRBD1,-,TRBJ2-7,TRBV5-1,14,CASSTRDRTDEQYF,TGCGCCAGCAGCACGCGGGACAGGACAGACGAGCAGTACTTC
TRBD1,-,TRBJ2-2,TRBV6-2/TRBV6-3,17,CASSSYPTGWRSGELFF,TGTGCCAGCAGTTCCTACCCGACAGGGTGGCGTTCCGGGGAGCTGTTTTTT
-,once,TRBJ2-2,TRBV10-2,16,CASSEWGGGLIGELFF,TGCGCCAGCAGTGAGTGGGGGGGCGGGTTGATCGGGGAGCTGTTTTTT
TRBD2,few,TRBJ2-7,TRBV27,16,CASSLAGGQGGYEQYF,TGTGCCAGCAGTTTAGCGGGAGGGCAAGGTGGGTACGAGCAGTACTTC
TRBD2,-,TRBJ2-2,TRBV28,18,CASSLGLAALGNTGELFF,TGTGCCAGCAGCCTGGGACTAGCGGCCCTGGGGAACACCGGGGAGCTGTTTTTT
TRBD2,-,TRBJ2-1,TRBV28,16,CASSLITSGGYNEQFF,TGTGCCAGCAGTTTAATAACTAGCGGGGGCTACAATGAGCAGTTCTTC
TRBD1,-,TRBJ1-1,TRBV7-9,14,CASSPTGGNTEAFF,TGTGCCAGCAGCCCAACAGGGGGGAACACTGAAGCTTTCTTT
TRBD1,-,TRBJ1-6,TRBV9,16,CASSVSGQGRNSPLHF,TGTGCCAGCAGCGTCTCAGGACAGGGAAGAAATTCACCCCTCCACTTT
-,-,TRBJ1-1,TRBV28,13,CASTLSVNTEAFF,TGTGCCAGCACTCTTTCGGTGAACACTGAAGCTTTCTTT
TRBD2,-,TRBJ2-3,TRBV5-1,16,CASSYPASGSPDTQYF,TGCGCCAGCAGCTACCCGGCTAGCGGGAGCCCAGATACGCAGTATTTT
-,-,TRBJ1-6,TRBV19,13,CASRAVDNSPLHF,TGTGCCAGTAGGGCAGTTGATAATTCACCCCTCCACTTT
TRBD1,-,TRBJ1-1,TRBV27,13,CASGWTGEAEAFF,TGTGCCAGCGGCTGGACAGGGGAGGCTGAAGCTTTCTTT
TRBD2,-,TRBJ2-1,TRBV10-1,14,CASSISGTYNEQFF,TGCGCCAGCAGTATTAGCGGGACGTACAATGAGCAGTTCTTC
TRBD2,-,TRBJ2-1,TRBV5-4,15,CASSLKRERDNEQFF,TGTGCCAGCAGCTTAAAGCGGGAACGCGACAATGAGCAGTTCTTC
-,-,TRBJ2-2,TRBV10-1,13,CASSERRPGELFF,TGCGCCAGCAGTGAACGGAGACCCGGGGAGCTGTTTTTT
TRBD2,-,TRBJ2-1,TRBV2,16,CASTFLSGSPLGEQFF,TGTGCCAGCACCTTTCTTAGCGGGAGCCCCCTCGGTGAGCAGTTCTTC
-,-,TRBJ1-5,TRBV12-3/TRBV12-4,11,CASSLRGPQHF,TGTGCCAGCAGTTTAAGGGGGCCCCAGCATTTT
-,-,TRBJ2-7,TRBV9,14,CASSSGTTTYEQYF,TGTGCCAGCAGCTCCGGGACAACCACCTACGAGCAGTACTTC
-,-,TRBJ1-5,TRBV7-2,16,CASSKDMTISNQPQHF,TGTGCCAGCAGCAAAGACATGACGATTAGCAATCAGCCCCAGCATTTT
TRBD1,-,TRBJ1-2,TRBV6-2/TRBV6-3,14,CASSPATGGNGYTF,TGTGCCAGCAGCCCGGCGACAGGGGGTAATGGCTACACCTTC
-,-,TRBJ1-2,TRBV4-2,15,CASSPRRLQVYGYTF,TGTGCCAGCAGCCCCCGCCGGTTACAGGTCTATGGCTACACCTTC
TRBD1,-,TRBJ2-7,TRBV28,15,CASSQPDRGPYEQYF,TGTGCCAGCAGCCAACCGGACAGGGGACCCTACGAGCAGTACTTC
-,-,TRBJ1-2,TRBV7-8,12,CASSTNHYGYTF,TGTGCCAGCAGCACAAACCACTATGGCTACACCTTC
TRBD1,-,TRBJ2-6,TRBV4-3,16,CASSQNRGSGANVLTF,TGCGCCAGCAGCCAAAACAGGGGGTCTGGGGCCAACGTCCTGACTTTC
TRBD2,-,TRBJ2-5,TRBV7-3,17,CASSLLGQLAGKETQYF,TGTGCCAGCAGCTTACTAGGGCAACTAGCGGGTAAAGAGACCCAGTACTTC
-,-,TRBJ1-2,TRBV5-4,14,CASSLGAGSPGYTF,TGTGCCAGCAGCTTGGGGGCAGGGTCACCTGGCTACACCTTC
-,-,TRBJ1-6,TRBV30,13,CAWGEAVGSPLHF,TGTGCCTGGGGGGAGGCAGTGGGTTCACCCCTCCACTTT
-,-,TRBJ1-6,TRBV30,13,CAWSSLAASPLHF,TGTGCCTGGAGTTCCCTGGCCGCTTCACCCCTCCACTTT
-,-,TRBJ2-1,TRBV18,13,CASSSGQDNEQFF,TGTGCCAGCTCATCCGGACAAGACAATGAGCAGTTCTTC
-,-,TRBJ2-7,TRBV28,14,CASSLPGNSYEQYF,TGTGCCAGCAGTTTGCCAGGGAACTCCTACGAGCAGTACTTC
TRBD1,-,TRBJ1-1,TRBV5-1,14,CASGETGGNTEAFF,TGCGCCAGCGGAGAGACAGGGGGGAACACTGAAGCTTTCTTT
-,-,TRBJ1-5,TRBV18,14,CASSPPEGNQPQHF,TGTGCCAGCTCACCACCGGAGGGCAATCAGCCCCAGCATTTT
-,-,TRBJ2-1,TRBV6-5,15,CASSYSSGSYNEQFF,TGTGCCAGCAGTTACTCGTCCGGGTCCTACAATGAGCAGTTCTTC
TRBD1,-,TRBJ2-2,TRBV28,16,CASSFSGQGNTGELFF,TGTGCCAGCAGTTTTTCCGGACAGGGAAACACCGGGGAGCTGTTTTTT
TRBD1,-,TRBJ1-5,TRBV28,16,CASNIPGTGGNQPQHF,TGTGCCAGCAACATACCAGGGACAGGGGGAAATCAGCCCCAGCATTTT
-,few,TRBJ1-2,TRBV16,14,CASSQSRAERGYTF,TGTGCCAGCAGCCAATCCAGGGCGGAACGAGGCTACACCTTC
-,once,TRBJ1-3,TRBV5-1,14,CASSLAYSGNTIYF,TGCGCCAGCAGCTTGGCTTACTCTGGAAACACCATATATTTT
-,-,TRBJ2-3,TRBV6-1,13,CASSERTRATQYF,TGTGCCAGCAGTGAACGGACCAGGGCGACGCAGTATTTT
TRBD2,-,TRBJ2-1,TRBV5-1,15,CASSWTSDSYNEQFF,TGCGCCAGCAGCTGGACTAGCGATTCTTACAATGAGCAGTTCTTC
-,-,TRBJ2-2,TRBV27,16,CAGGTGPKLNTGELFF,TGTGCCGGAGGGACTGGACCGAAACTGAACACCGGGGAGCTGTTTTTT
-,-,TRBJ2-5,TRBV5-5,14,CASREELEEETQYF,TGTGCCAGCCGGGAAGAGTTGGAAGAAGAGACCCAGTACTTC
TRBD1,once,TRBJ2-1,TRBV6-5,15,CASSYGTGRTWEQFF,TGTGCCAGCAGTTACGGGACAGGCAGGACATGGGAGCAGTTCTTC